A single sample gave rise to the 29 T cell receptor beta chains below, sequenced in a study of T cell repertoires in cytomegalovirus infection. MiXCR was run by TCRdb on the reads, yielding one entry per CDR3 protein. The table has more than 250,000 distinct CDR3 sequences, about an eighth seen once; the top ten hold around 9.5%. Sequencing was performed on PBMCs. Every receptor here comes from a human donor in good health (CMV status not recorded). Some clones in this sample may be carry-over from other donors' samples.

A few counts support this clonotype. The CDR3 is CATQRDRRDAEQYF. The CDR3 nucleotides read TGTGCCACCCAACGGGACAGACGGGACGCCGAGCAGTACTTC. The rearrangement joins TRBV2 to TRBJ2-7; 7 nucleotides match TRBD1. V dropped 10 bases and J dropped 6; count of bases not matched to a gene: 15. Germline CDR1 reads SNHLY; CDR2 reads FYNNEI. This CDR3 contains 14 residues.

This clonotype appeared many times. The rearrangement uses TRBV7-2 and TRBJ1-2; 7 bases map to TRBD1. The V segment lost 1 base and the J segment 4 bases; nucleotides outside the gene matches: 6. Germline-derived CDR1 and CDR2 are SGHTA and FQGNSA. CDR3 length: 15 residues. This chain's CDR3 is CASSLEVDRIYGYTF. The CDR3 DNA sequence: TGTGCCAGCAGCTTAGAGGTGGACAGGATCTATGGCTACACCTTC.

In this sample, this clonotype turned up a few times. V gene TRBV19 combines with J gene TRBJ1-3; D remains unclear. V was trimmed by 5 bases and J by 0 bases, leaving 11 bases between them. The CDR3 runs 15 residues. Germline CDR1 and CDR2: LNHDA and SQIVND (reference sequence). CDR3 bases: TGTGCCAGTAGTCAAGGAGTCAGCTCTGGAAACACCATATATTTT. Its translation is CASSQGVSSGNTIYF.

This clonotype was seen repeatedly, ten times or more. The chain links TRBV7-8 to TRBJ2-7; 10 nucleotides align to TRBD2. Germline values: CDR1 SGHVS, CDR2 FQNEAQ. The ends lost 5 bases at V and 2 bases at J; junction bases unmatched: 6. This CDR3 spans 15 amino acids. The DNA of the CDR3 is TGTGCCAGCAGCCCAAGGACTAGCGGTCCCTACGAGCAGTACTTC. Its translation: CASSPRTSGPYEQYF. The whole variable domain, remainder taken from reference TRBV7-8 and TRBJ2-7, is GAGVSQSPRYKVAKRGQDVALRCDPISGHVSLFWYQQALGQGPEFLTYFQNEAQLDKSGLPSDRFFAERPEGSVSTLKIQRTQQEDSAVYLCASSPRTSGPYEQYFGPGTRLTVT.

This clonotype was counted ten times or more. The V call is TRBV7-3, the J call TRBJ2-7; 7 bases are shared with TRBD2. Germline V gene lookup returns CDR1 SGHTA and CDR2 FQGTGA. J lost 3 bases, V lost 7 bases, and 6 bases had no gene match. The CDR3 length is 13 residues. The CDR3 here is CASKKGLHYEQYF. The CDR3 nucleotides read TGTGCCAGCAAGAAGGGACTACACTACGAGCAGTACTTC.

This clonotype was observed many times. V usage is TRBV4-3 and J usage is TRBJ2-1; TRBD1 agrees at 8 bases. There are 18 residues in the CDR3. With V trimmed by 4 bases and J by 8 bases, 19 bases remained unmatched. Germline V gene lookup returns CDR1 LGHNA and CDR2 YSLEER. The chain's CDR3 is CASSRLGIGQGPTDEQFF. Here the CDR3 DNA reads TGCGCCAGCAGCCGACTAGGTATTGGACAGGGTCCTACCGATGAGCAGTTCTTC.

This clonotype has a handful of counts. The chain employs TRBV4-3 and TRBJ2-5; D possibly corresponds to TRBD1 (6 bases). Germline CDR1 is LGHNA and CDR2 is YSLEER. This CDR3 is built from 14 residues. The V gene lost 3 bases and the J gene lost 5 bases, with 13 bases spanning the gap. The chain's CDR3 is CASSQEAGDETQYF. CDR3 nucleotide sequence: TGCGCCAGCAGCCAGGAGGCAGGGGACGAGACCCAGTACTTC.

With respect to this clonotype: The junction departs from germline at one end; a sequencing error may be responsible. The chain uses TRBV19 and TRBJ2-7; perhaps TRBD2 as D (5 bases). Germline V gene data show CDR1 as LNHDA and CDR2 as SQIVND (reference sequence). This CDR3 spans 15 amino acids. The CDR3 reads CASIMIRTGAYEQYF. DNA of the CDR3: TGTGCAAGTATTATGATAAGGACCGGGGCCTACGAGCAGTACTTC.

This clonotype has a handful of counts. The rearrangement uses TRBV29-1 and TRBJ2-2, with a weak D call TRBD1 (6 bases). Germline values: CDR1 SQVTM, CDR2 ANQGSEA. The CDR3 spans 13 residues. V was trimmed by 4 bases and J by 3 bases, leaving 9 bases between them. Here the CDR3 reads CSVGHRDTGELFF. As DNA, the CDR3 is TGCAGCGTTGGTCACAGGGACACCGGGGAGCTGTTTTTT.

The CDR3 DNA follows: TGTGCCAGCAACCGTTACGGGGTTCACACTGAAGCTTTCTTT. This encodes CASNRYGVHTEAFF. V gene TRBV14 combines with J gene TRBJ1-1; D is unclear. Trimming shortened V by 7 bases and J by 3 bases, and 15 bases separated the two germline ends. The CDR3 runs 14 residues. Germline V gives CDR1 SGHDN, CDR2 FVKESK. The whole variable domain, filled in from reference TRBV14 and TRBJ1-1, reads EAGVTQFPSHSVIEKGQTVTLRCDPISGHDNLYWYRRVMGKEIKFLLHFVKESKQDESGMPNNRFLAERTGGTYSTLKVQPAELEDSGVYFCASNRYGVHTEAFFGQGTRLTVV.

This clonotype was counted between two and nine times. CDR3: CASSLGGGPFETQYF. The CDR3 DNA is TGTGCCAGCAGCCTCGGAGGGGGGCCCTTCGAGACCCAGTACTTC. This sequence joins TRBV3-1 and TRBJ2-5; the D gene could be TRBD1 or TRBD2 (6 bases each). CDR3 length: 15 residues. With 4 bases removed from V and 5 bases from J, the gap between germline ends came to 17 bases. Germline CDR1 is LGHDT and CDR2 is YNNKEL (reference sequence).

This clonotype occurred a few times. The chain carries TRBV5-5 and TRBJ2-7; no reliable D call. Trimming stripped 3 bases from V and 3 bases from J, with 10 bases between. This CDR3 is 13 amino acids long. The germline V gene encodes CDR1 SGHKS and CDR2 YYEKEE (reference sequence). The CDR3 region has the DNA TGTGCCAGCAGCTCTTACAGTAACTACGAGCAGTACTTC. Its translation: CASSSYSNYEQYF.

This clonotype was detected ten times or more. The J gene is TRBJ2-1, the V gene TRBV23-1; D not resolved. TRBV23-1 is annotated as an ORF whose role is uncertain. V lost 0 bases and J 0 bases, leaving 9 bases between the germline ends. This CDR3 has 16 residues. The CDR3 region is CASSQSKPSSYNEQFF. The DNA of the CDR3 is TGCGCCAGCAGTCAATCGAAACCTAGCTCCTACAATGAGCAGTTCTTC.

This CDR3 is CASSRGLLSYEQYF. CDR3 coding DNA: TGTGCCAGCAGCCGCGGACTACTCTCCTACGAGCAGTACTTC. J is TRBJ2-7 and V is TRBV11-2; a weak D match, TRBD2 (6 bases). Germline V gene data show CDR1 as SGHAT and CDR2 as FQNNGV. The CDR3 loop spans 14 amino acids. V lost 5 bases and J lost 0, with 11 bases in between.

This clonotype has at least ten counts. V gene TRBV6-2 or TRBV6-3 combines with J gene TRBJ1-5; TRBD1 is a possible D gene (6 bases). The V end was cut by 7 bases, the J end by 6 bases, with 19 bases between. The CDR3 spans 15 residues. The germline gives CDR1 MNHEY, CDR2 SVGEGT. The CDR3 loop is CASNTRQAGGQPQHF. CDR3 DNA: TGTGCCAGCAACACAAGACAGGCCGGGGGTCAGCCCCAGCATTTT.

This clonotype was recorded at least ten times. The V and J genes are TRBV6-1 and TRBJ2-1; a possible D gene is TRBD2 (6 bases). From germline, CDR1 is MNHNS and CDR2 SASEGT. The CDR3 length is 16 residues. Trimming cost V 3 bases and J 6 bases, with 18 bases left between them. CDR3 sequence reads: CASSDSGWGVFNEQFF. In nucleotides, the CDR3 is TGTGCCAGCAGTGATTCGGGGTGGGGGGTTTTCAATGAGCAGTTCTTC.

The chain has TRBV12-5 and TRBJ2-1; the match to TRBD1 covers 9 bases. The CDR3 sequence is 15 residues long. V shed 5 bases, J shed 6 bases, and the junction held 8 bases outside the gene matches. Germline V gives CDR1 LGHNT, CDR2 FRNRAP. CDR3 loop: CASGPGQGRLNEQFF. The CDR3 DNA reads TGTGCTAGTGGTCCCGGACAGGGGCGTCTCAATGAGCAGTTCTTC. Complete variable domain (other parts from reference TRBV12-5 and TRBJ2-1): DARVTQTPRHKVTEMGQEVTMRCQPILGHNTVFWYRQTMMQGLELLAYFRNRAPLDDSGMPKDRFSAEMPDATLATLKIQPSEPRDSAVYFCASGPGQGRLNEQFFGPGTRLTVL.

This clonotype was seen ten or more times. J is TRBJ2-5 and V is TRBV25-1; possibly TRBD1 or TRBD2 for D (5 bases each). CDR1 is MGHDK, CDR2 SYGVNS, per germline. Between the trimmed V and J ends, which lost 11 bases and 7 bases, there was a span of 11 bases. CDR3 length: 10 residues. In DNA form, the CDR3 reads TGTGCCGGGACCACCTTGACCCAGTACTTC. This gives the protein CAGTTLTQYF. Full variable domain (remainder filled in from reference TRBV25-1 and TRBJ2-5): EADIYQTPRYLVIGTGKKITLECSQTMGHDKMYWYQQDPGMELHLIHYSYGVNSTEKGDLSSESTVSRIRTEHFPLTLESARPSHTSQYLCAGTTLTQYFGPGTRLLVL.

This clonotype was counted at least ten times. This chain connects TRBV12-3 or TRBV12-4 to TRBJ2-7, with TRBD1 matching over 9 bases. This CDR3 spans 15 amino acids. The V gene end was trimmed by 6 bases and the J gene end by 1 base; junction bases not matched to a gene: 7. CDR3 sequence: CASSPDRGGSYEQYF. Written as DNA, the CDR3 is TGTGCCAGCAGCCCTGACAGGGGGGGGTCCTACGAGCAGTACTTC.

This clonotype was seen many times. V is TRBV19 and J is TRBJ2-1; either TRBD1 or TRBD2 may fit D (5 bases each). CDR3 length: 16 residues. With 5 bases removed from V and 3 bases from J, the gap between germline ends came to 17 bases. The germline V gene has CDR1 LNHDA and CDR2 SQIVND (reference sequence). The CDR3 protein is CASSLVGDGLYNEQFF. CDR3 DNA: TGTGCCAGTAGTCTCGTGGGGGACGGTCTCTACAATGAGCAGTTCTTC.

This chain joins TRBV29-1 and TRBJ2-3, with TRBD1 matching 7 bases. Germline-derived CDR1 and CDR2 are SQVTM and ANQGSEA. Losses at the gene ends were 3 bases for V and 2 bases for J; bases not matched to a gene: 11. The CDR3 loop spans 16 amino acids. The chain's CDR3 is CSVDEGIGGITDTQYF. For the CDR3, the DNA is TGCAGCGTTGATGAAGGTATAGGGGGCATCACAGATACGCAGTATTTT.

The rearrangement links TRBV2 to TRBJ2-2; 9 nucleotides match TRBD2. The V and J ends lost 8 bases and 3 bases, in that order; junction bases with no gene match: 7. The CDR3 sequence is 15 residues long. Germline V gives CDR1 SNHLY, CDR2 FYNNEI. The CDR3 spells CASGEVAGDTGELFF. In DNA form, the CDR3 reads TGTGCCAGCGGGGAGGTAGCGGGGGACACCGGGGAGCTGTTTTTT. Full variable domain (remainder filled in from reference TRBV2 and TRBJ2-2): EPEVTQTPSHQVTQMGQEVILRCVPISNHLYFYWYRQILGQKVEFLVSFYNNEISEKSEIFDDQFSVERPDGSNFTLKIRSTKLEDSAMYFCASGEVAGDTGELFFGEGSRLTVL.

This clonotype was counted at least ten times. The rearrangement joins TRBV12-3 or TRBV12-4 to TRBJ2-1; 10 bases agree with TRBD1. This CDR3 region has 16 residues. V dropped 5 bases and J dropped 9; count of bases not matched to a gene: 13. The CDR3 reads CASSPQTGGTNSEQFF. The CDR3 nucleotides are TGTGCCAGCAGTCCCCAGACAGGGGGCACAAATAGTGAGCAGTTCTTC.

At least ten counts were recorded for this clonotype. The rearrangement links TRBV7-8 to TRBJ2-1; D not certain. Deletions cut 6 bases from V and 6 bases from J, with 6 bases between. From germline, CDR1 is SGHVS and CDR2 FQNEAQ. The length of the CDR3 is 11 residues. The CDR3 here is CASRKANEQFF. DNA for the CDR3: TGTGCCAGCAGGAAAGCCAATGAGCAGTTCTTC.

This clonotype was seen many times. This chain links TRBV29-1 with TRBJ2-1; D gene ambiguous. The CDR3 consists of 15 residues. The germline gives CDR1 SQVTM, CDR2 ANQGSEA. V lost 0 bases, J lost 5 bases, and 14 bases lay in between. The CDR3 DNA follows: TGCAGCGTTGAAGATCCCGTTAGCAACAACAATGAGCAGTTCTTC. Residues: CSVEDPVSNNNEQFF.

Worth noting for this clonotype: This may arise from a read error, as a much more abundant clone is one base away. For the CDR3, the DNA is TGCGCCAGCAGCCAAGATCAAACCGGACCAAGCTACAATCAGCAGTTCTTC. It is translated as CASSQDQTGPSYNQQFF. The V gene is TRBV4-1, the J gene TRBJ2-1; D unresolved. This CDR3 region has 17 residues. In germline, CDR1 is MGHRA, CDR2 YSYEKL.

This clonotype was observed many times. The V gene is TRBV28, the J gene TRBJ2-1, with a weak D call TRBD2 (6 bases). Trimming removed 10 bases at V and 5 bases at J, with 21 bases between. The germline V gene encodes CDR1 MDHEN and CDR2 SYDVKM. This CDR3 contains 15 residues. As DNA, the CDR3 is TGTGCCACCCTTAGGAGGGCCAGTTGGAACAATGAGCAGTTCTTC. It translates to CATLRRASWNNEQFF.

At least ten counts were recorded for this clonotype. The chain couples TRBV2 to TRBJ1-5; 7 bases fit TRBD1. The V and J ends lost 7 bases and 0 bases, in that order; junction bases with no gene match: 3. The germline V gene encodes CDR1 SNHLY and CDR2 FYNNEI. The length of the CDR3 is 14 residues. The CDR3 DNA reads as TGTGCCAGCAAGGGACAGCATAGCAATCAGCCCCAGCATTTT. It is translated as CASKGQHSNQPQHF.

This clonotype was found many times. The V and J genes are TRBV6-1 and TRBJ1-4; 9 nucleotides agree with TRBD1. CDR1 and CDR2 from the germline V gene are MNHNS and SASEGT. Trimming removed 8 bases from V and 8 bases from J; junction bases left unmatched: 3. This CDR3 comprises 12 residues. The chain's CDR3 is CASSDRGEKLFF. The CDR3 bases are TGTGCCAGCTCGGACAGGGGAGAAAAACTGTTTTTT.